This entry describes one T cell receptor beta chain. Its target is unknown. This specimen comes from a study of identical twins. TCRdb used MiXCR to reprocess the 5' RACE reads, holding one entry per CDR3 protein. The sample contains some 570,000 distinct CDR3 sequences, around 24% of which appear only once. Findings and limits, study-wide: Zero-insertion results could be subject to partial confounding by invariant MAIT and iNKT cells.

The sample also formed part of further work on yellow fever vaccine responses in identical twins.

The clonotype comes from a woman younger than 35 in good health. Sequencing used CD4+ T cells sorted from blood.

DNA for the CDR3: TGTGCCAGCAGCTCCTGGACTAGCCTAACCGCCGGCTACAATGAGCAGTTCTTC. The encoded protein is CASSSWTSLTAGYNEQFF. This chain uses TRBV11-2 with TRBJ2-1, with 8 positions matching TRBD2. Germline V lookup: CDR1 SGHAT, CDR2 FQNNGV. The CDR3 is made up of 18 amino acids. Trimming at V came to 4 bases and at J to 3 bases, leaving 14 bases not matched to a gene.